The present T cell receptor beta chain was sequenced within a study of Graves' ophthalmopathy and Graves' hyperthyroidism. Symptoms, serum thyroxine and TRAb, thyroid ultrasound, and orbital computed tomography formed the diagnostic basis. A note on this clonotype: A clone one base away is much larger, so this may be a read error.

Germline loops: CDR1 SGHTA, CDR2 FQGNSA. V was clipped by 1 base and J by 9 bases; unmatched bases: 7. This CDR3 is built from 16 residues. Amplified material comprised TCR beta CDR3 regions derived from RNA transcripts. First-round RT-PCR employed HTBI primers, with a second-round multiplex PCR after it. TCRdb fed the multiplex PCR reads into MiXCR, producing one record per CDR3 protein. Of almost 750,000 distinct CDR3 sequences in the sample, approximately 40% are singletons; the top ten hold 44%. This sequence originates from an adult man with Graves' ophthalmopathy. This chain joins TRBV7-2 and TRBJ1-5; 12 bases are shared with TRBD1. Sequencing was performed on peripheral blood. The CDR3 region is CASSLVGTGGDRPQHF. The CDR3 region has the DNA TGTGCCAGCAGCTTAGTAGGGACAGGGGGCGATCGGCCCCAGCATTTT. Variable domain in full (rest from reference TRBV7-2 and TRBJ1-5): GAGVSQSPSNKVTEKGKDVELRCDPISGHTALYWYRQSLGQGLEFLIYFQGNSAPDKSGLPSDRFSAERTGGSVSTLTIQRTQQEDSAVYLCASSLVGTGGDRPQHFGDGTRLSIL.